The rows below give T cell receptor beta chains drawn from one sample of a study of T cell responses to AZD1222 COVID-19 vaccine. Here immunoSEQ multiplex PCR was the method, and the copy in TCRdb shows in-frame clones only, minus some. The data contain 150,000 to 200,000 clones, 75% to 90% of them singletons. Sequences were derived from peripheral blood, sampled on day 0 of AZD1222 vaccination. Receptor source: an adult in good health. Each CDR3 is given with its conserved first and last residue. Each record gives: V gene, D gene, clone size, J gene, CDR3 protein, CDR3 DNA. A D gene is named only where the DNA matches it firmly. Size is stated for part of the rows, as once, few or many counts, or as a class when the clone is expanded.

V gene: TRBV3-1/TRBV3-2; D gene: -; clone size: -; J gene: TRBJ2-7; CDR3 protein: CASSQANPLASLTYEQYF; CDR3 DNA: TGTGCCAGCAGCCAAGCCAATCCTTTAGCGTCACTCACCTACGAGCAGTACTTC
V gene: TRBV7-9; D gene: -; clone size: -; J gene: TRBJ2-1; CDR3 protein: CASSLSVYNEQFF; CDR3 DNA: TGTGCCAGCAGCTTATCAGTCTACAATGAGCAGTTCTTC
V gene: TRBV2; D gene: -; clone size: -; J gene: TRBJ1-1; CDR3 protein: CASNPNRVNTEAFF; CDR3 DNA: TGTGCCAGCAACCCTAACCGGGTGAACACTGAAGCTTTCTTT
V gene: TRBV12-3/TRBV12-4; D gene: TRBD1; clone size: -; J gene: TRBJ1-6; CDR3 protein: CASRPGQGSPLHF; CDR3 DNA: TGTGCCAGCAGGCCGGGACAGGGTTCACCCCTCCACTTT
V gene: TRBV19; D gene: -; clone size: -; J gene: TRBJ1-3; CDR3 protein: CASSAAAGNTIYF; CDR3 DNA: TGTGCCAGTAGCGCCGCAGCCGGAAACACCATATATTTT
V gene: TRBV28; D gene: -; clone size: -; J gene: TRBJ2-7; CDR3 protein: CASSSRVPIQREQYF; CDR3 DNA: TGTGCCAGCAGCTCCAGGGTCCCCATACAACGCGAGCAGTACTTC
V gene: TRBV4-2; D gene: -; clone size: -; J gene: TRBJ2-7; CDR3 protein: CASSQTGIITPGGPFGSYEQYF; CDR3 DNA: TGTGCCAGCAGCCAAACGGGGATAATCACCCCTGGTGGGCCATTTGGGTCCTACGAGCAGTACTTC
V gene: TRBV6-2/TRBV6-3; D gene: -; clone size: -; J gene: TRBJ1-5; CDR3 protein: CASSRRRQPQHF; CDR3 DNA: TGTGCCAGCAGCCGGCGACGACAGCCCCAGCATTTT
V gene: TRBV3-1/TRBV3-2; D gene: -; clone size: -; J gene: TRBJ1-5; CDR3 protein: CASSSQGPNQPQHF; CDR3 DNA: TGTGCCAGCAGCTCACAGGGTCCCAATCAGCCCCAGCATTTT
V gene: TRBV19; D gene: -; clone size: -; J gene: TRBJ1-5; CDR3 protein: CASSIPGWQPQHF; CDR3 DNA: TGTGCCAGTAGTATTCCAGGGTGGCAGCCCCAGCATTTT
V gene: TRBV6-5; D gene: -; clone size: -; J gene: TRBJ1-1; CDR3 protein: CASSRRQRNTEAFF; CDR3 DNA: TGTGCCAGCAGCCGAAGACAGAGGAACACTGAAGCTTTCTTT
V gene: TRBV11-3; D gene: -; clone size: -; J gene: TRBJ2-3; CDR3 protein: CASSLTGSTGTDTQYF; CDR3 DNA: TGTGCCAGCAGCTTAACAGGATCGACTGGCACAGATACGCAGTATTTT
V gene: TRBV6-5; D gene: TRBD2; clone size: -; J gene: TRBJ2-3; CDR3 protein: CASRLAGGDTQYF; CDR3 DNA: TGTGCCAGCAGACTAGCGGGGGGGGATACGCAGTATTTT
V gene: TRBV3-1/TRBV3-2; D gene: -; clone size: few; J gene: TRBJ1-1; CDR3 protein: CASSQALNTEAFF; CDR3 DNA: TGTGCCAGCAGCCAAGCCCTCAACACTGAAGCTTTCTTT
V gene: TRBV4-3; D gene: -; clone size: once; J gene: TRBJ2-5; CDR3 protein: CASSQGTLRSGETQYF; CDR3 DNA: TGCGCCAGCAGCCAAGGTACCCTCCGGAGCGGAGAGACCCAGTACTTC
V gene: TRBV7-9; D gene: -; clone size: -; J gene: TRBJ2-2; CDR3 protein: CASSLAQAGELFF; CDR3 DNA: TGTGCCAGCAGCTTAGCGCAGGCCGGGGAGCTGTTTTTT
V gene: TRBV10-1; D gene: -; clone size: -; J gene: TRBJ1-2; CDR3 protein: CASSDGGNYYGYTF; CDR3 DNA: TGCGCCAGCAGTGATGGGGGAAACTACTATGGCTACACCTTC
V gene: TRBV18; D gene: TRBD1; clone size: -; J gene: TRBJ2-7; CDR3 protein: CASSPPHRGTLSEQYF; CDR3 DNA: TGTGCCAGCTCACCACCCCACAGGGGCACCCTAAGCGAGCAGTACTTC
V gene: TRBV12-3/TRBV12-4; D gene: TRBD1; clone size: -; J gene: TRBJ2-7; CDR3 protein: CASSYDRVQYF; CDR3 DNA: TGTGCCAGCAGCTACGACAGGGTGCAGTACTTC
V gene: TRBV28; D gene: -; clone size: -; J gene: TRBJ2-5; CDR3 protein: CASSLWGRGGSETQYF; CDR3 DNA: TGTGCCAGCAGTTTATGGGGGCGAGGTGGGTCGGAGACCCAGTACTTC
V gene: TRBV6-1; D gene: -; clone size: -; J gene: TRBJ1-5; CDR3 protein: CASSERVGNQPQHF; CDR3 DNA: TGTGCCAGCAGTGAACGGGTGGGCAACCAGCCCCAGCATTTT
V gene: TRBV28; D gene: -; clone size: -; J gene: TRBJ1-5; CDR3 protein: CASSFDQPQHF; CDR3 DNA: TGTGCCAGCAGTTTTGATCAGCCCCAGCATTTT
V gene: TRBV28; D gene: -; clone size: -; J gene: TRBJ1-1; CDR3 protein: CASSSPGGTEAFF; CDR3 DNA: TGTGCCAGCAGTTCCCCGGGGGGCACTGAAGCTTTCTTT
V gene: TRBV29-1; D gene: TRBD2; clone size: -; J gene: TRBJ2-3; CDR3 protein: CSVNSGGASDTQYF; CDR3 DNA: TGCAGCGTCAATAGCGGGGGGGCATCGGATACGCAGTATTTT
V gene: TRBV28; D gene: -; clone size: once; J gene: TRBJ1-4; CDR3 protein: CASTTAGGFEKLFF; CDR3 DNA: TGTGCCAGCACCACCGCCGGGGGATTCGAAAAACTGTTTTTT
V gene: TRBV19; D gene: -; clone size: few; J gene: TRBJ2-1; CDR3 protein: CASSLTSSNEQFF; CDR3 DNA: TGTGCCAGTAGTTTGACTAGTAGTAATGAGCAGTTCTTC
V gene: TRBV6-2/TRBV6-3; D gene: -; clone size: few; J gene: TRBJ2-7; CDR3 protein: CASSYDGTLYEQYF; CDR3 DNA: TGTGCCAGCAGTTACGACGGGACCTTATACGAGCAGTACTTC
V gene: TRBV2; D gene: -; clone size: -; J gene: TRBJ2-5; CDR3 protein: CASNPNDRETQYF; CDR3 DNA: TGTGCCAGCAATCCTAACGACAGGGAGACCCAGTACTTC
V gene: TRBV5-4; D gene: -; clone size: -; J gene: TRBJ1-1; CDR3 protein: CASRADTEAFF; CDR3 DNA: TGTGCCAGCCGGGCGGACACTGAAGCTTTCTTT
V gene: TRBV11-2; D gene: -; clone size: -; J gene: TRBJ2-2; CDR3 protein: CASSPTGMRTGELFF; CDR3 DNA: TGTGCCAGCAGCCCGACGGGCATGAGGACCGGGGAGCTGTTTTTT
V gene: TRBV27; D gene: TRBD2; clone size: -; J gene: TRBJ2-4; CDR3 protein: CASRLAGTGNIQYF; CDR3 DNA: TGTGCCAGCAGGTTAGCGGGAACCGGGAACATTCAGTACTTC
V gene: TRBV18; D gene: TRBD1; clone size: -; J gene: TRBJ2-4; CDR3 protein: CASSPPGDRGIQYF; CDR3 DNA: TGTGCCAGCTCACCACCTGGCGACAGGGGGATTCAGTACTTC
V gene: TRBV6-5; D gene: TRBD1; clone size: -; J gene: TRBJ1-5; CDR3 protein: CASRNPGQGNQPQHF; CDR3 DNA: TGTGCCAGCAGGAATCCGGGACAGGGGAATCAGCCCCAGCATTTT
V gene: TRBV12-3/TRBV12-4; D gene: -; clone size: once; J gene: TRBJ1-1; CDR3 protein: CASSFENTEAFF; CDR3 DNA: TGTGCCAGCAGTTTTGAGAACACTGAAGCTTTCTTT
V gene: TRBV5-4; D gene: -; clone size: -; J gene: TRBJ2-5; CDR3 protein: CASSLAKTGQETQYF; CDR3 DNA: TGTGCCAGCAGCTTGGCTAAGACAGGACAAGAGACCCAGTACTTC
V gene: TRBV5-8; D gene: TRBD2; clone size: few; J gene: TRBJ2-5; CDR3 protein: CASSLGTSGGDETQYF; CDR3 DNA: TGTGCCAGCAGCCTGGGCACGAGTGGGGGGGACGAGACCCAGTACTTC
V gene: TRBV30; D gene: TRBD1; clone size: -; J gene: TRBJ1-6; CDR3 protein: CAWDRDRVNSPLHF; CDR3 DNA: TGTGCCTGGGACCGGGACAGGGTTAATTCACCCCTCCACTTT
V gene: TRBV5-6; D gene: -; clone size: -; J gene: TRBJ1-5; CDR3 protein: CASSSLGGKSQPQHF; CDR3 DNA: TGTGCCAGCAGCTCCCTCGGAGGGAAAAGTCAGCCCCAGCATTTT
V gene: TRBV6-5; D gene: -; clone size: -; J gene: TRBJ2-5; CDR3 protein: CASSYSSGGETQYF; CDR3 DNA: TGTGCCAGCAGTTACTCGAGTGGGGGAGAGACCCAGTACTTC
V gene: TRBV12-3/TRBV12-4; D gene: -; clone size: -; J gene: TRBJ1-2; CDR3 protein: CASSPGQYGYTF; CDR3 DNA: TGTGCCAGCAGTCCCGGACAGTATGGCTACACCTTC
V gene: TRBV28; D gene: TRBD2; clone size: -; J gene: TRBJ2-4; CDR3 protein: CASSFGTSRAKNIQYF; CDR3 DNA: TGTGCCAGCAGTTTCGGGACTAGTCGGGCCAAAAACATTCAGTACTTC